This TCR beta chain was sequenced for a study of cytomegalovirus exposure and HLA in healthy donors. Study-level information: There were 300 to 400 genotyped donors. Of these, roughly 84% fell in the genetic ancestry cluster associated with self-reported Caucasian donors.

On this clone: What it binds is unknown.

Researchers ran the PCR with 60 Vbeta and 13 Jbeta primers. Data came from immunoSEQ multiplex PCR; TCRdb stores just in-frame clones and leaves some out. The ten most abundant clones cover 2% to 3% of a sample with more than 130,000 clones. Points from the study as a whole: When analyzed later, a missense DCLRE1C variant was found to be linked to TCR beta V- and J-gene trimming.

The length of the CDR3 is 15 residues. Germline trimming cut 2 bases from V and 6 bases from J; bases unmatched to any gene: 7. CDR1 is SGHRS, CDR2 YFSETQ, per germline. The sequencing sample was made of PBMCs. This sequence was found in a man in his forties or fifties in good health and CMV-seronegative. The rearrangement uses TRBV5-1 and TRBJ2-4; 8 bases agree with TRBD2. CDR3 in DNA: TGCGCCAGCAGCTTTGCTATAAGCGGGGGAAACATTCAGTACTTC. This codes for CASSFAISGGNIQYF.